The entry that follows covers one T cell receptor (beta chain) sequence. Germline and junction disagree at one end, which may indicate a read error. The data were taken from a study of CD8 T cells in Susac syndrome. RNA in amounts of roughly 0.5 to 1 ug was reverse transcribed with random hexamers. One entry per CDR3 protein results from TCRdb running MiXCR on the immunoSEQ multiplex PCR reads. In the table there are roughly 180,000 distinct CDR3 sequences, roughly 94% of which are singletons. The clonotype comes from a human donor with Susac syndrome. Material: CD4+ T cells from PBMCs.

The CDR3 sequence is CDSSLGPAGGGTDTQYF. In DNA form, the CDR3 reads TGTGACAGCAGCTTAGGACCAGCGGGAGGCGGCACAGATACGCAGTATTTT. The chain carries TRBV7-9 and TRBJ2-3; TRBD2 matches at 9 bases. The CDR3 covers 17 residues. Germline CDR1 SEHNR, CDR2 FQNEAQ (reference sequence).